These T cell receptor beta chains were read from a single sample in a study of OX40 agonist ivuxolimab in advanced cancers. TCRdb keeps only in-frame clones here, not all; method: immunoSEQ multiplex PCR. The sample lists some 50,000 clones, about 88% occurring once. Here the sequenced sample was CD4+ or CD8+ T cells sorted from blood, taken in a trial of the OX40 agonist ivuxolimab. The receptors stem from an adult with an advanced solid tumor such as melanoma, head and neck, liver or kidney cancer. CDR3s include the opening cysteine and the closing phenylalanine or tryptophan. Fields, in order: D gene, J gene, V gene, clone size, CDR3 protein, CDR3 DNA. The D gene is left open where the match is weak. Some rows mark clone size as missing; the rest say once, few, many or name a class of expanded clone.

TRBD2 | TRBJ2-1 | TRBV7-3 | NA | CASSPGGGLARNEQFF | TGTGCCAGCAGCCCCGGGGGGGGACTAGCTCGAAATGAGCAGTTCTTC
TRBD2 | TRBJ2-7 | TRBV30 | NA | CAWSVLTSGSSEQYF | TGTGCCTGGAGTGTACTGACTAGCGGGAGCTCCGAGCAGTACTTC
TRBD1 | TRBJ1-5 | TRBV28 | NA | CASSFDRVNQPQHF | TGTGCCAGCAGTTTCGACAGGGTGAATCAGCCCCAGCATTTT
NA | TRBJ2-7 | TRBV15 | NA | CATSRDRAGYEQYF | TGTGCCACCAGCAGAGATCGGGCAGGTTACGAGCAGTACTTC
TRBD1 | TRBJ2-3 | TRBV4-1 | once | CASSLRGQGEADTQYF | TGCGCCAGCAGCTTAAGGGGACAGGGGGAGGCAGATACGCAGTATTTT
NA | TRBJ2-5 | TRBV30 | NA | CAWSGMETQYF | TGTGCCTGGAGCGGGATGGAGACCCAGTACTTC
TRBD2 | TRBJ2-1 | TRBV27 | NA | CASTPIRSGSYDEQFF | TGTGCCAGCACCCCCATAAGGAGCGGGAGTTACGATGAGCAGTTCTTC
NA | TRBJ2-3 | TRBV6-4 | NA | CASSAGSGTDTQYF | TGTGCCAGCAGTGCAGGGAGCGGCACAGATACGCAGTATTTT
NA | TRBJ2-1 | TRBV5-1 | NA | CASSSGGSYNEQFF | TGCGCCAGCAGCTCGGGCGGTTCCTACAATGAGCAGTTCTTC
NA | TRBJ1-1 | TRBV5-1 | NA | CASSLAMDTEAFF | TGCGCCAGCAGCTTGGCAATGGACACTGAAGCTTTCTTT
NA | TRBJ2-7 | TRBV9 | NA | CASSVSRESYEQYF | TGTGCCAGCAGCGTTTCGAGGGAGTCCTACGAGCAGTACTTC
NA | TRBJ1-3 | TRBV7-8 | NA | CASSLMTADSGNTIYF | TGTGCCAGCAGCTTAATGACGGCAGACTCTGGAAACACCATATATTTT
TRBD2 | TRBJ2-3 | TRBV27 | once | CASSFSPMEREKIDTQYF | TGTGCCAGCAGTTTTTCCCCTATGGAGCGGGAGAAGATAGATACGCAGTATTTT
NA | TRBJ2-3 | TRBV4-1 | NA | CASSPLGLADTQYF | TGCGCCAGCAGCCCTTTGGGCCTAGCAGATACGCAGTATTTT
NA | TRBJ2-3 | TRBV28 | NA | CASSLRQGVDTQYF | TGTGCCAGCAGTTTAAGGCAGGGAGTCGATACGCAGTATTTT
TRBD1 | TRBJ2-5 | TRBV5-1 | NA | CASSLGQGQETQYF | TGCGCCAGCAGCTTGGGACAGGGCCAAGAGACCCAGTACTTC
TRBD1 | TRBJ2-3 | TRBV15 | NA | CATSDRASTDTQYF | TGTGCCACCAGCGACAGGGCAAGCACAGATACGCAGTATTTT
NA | TRBJ1-1 | TRBV28 | NA | CASSIGGWQGSTEAFF | TGTGCCAGCAGTATAGGGGGGTGGCAGGGTAGTACTGAAGCTTTCTTT
TRBD1 | TRBJ1-1 | TRBV6-5 | once | CASREDRVTEAFF | TGTGCCAGCAGGGAAGACAGGGTGACTGAAGCTTTCTTT
NA | TRBJ1-4 | TRBV27 | NA | CASRLGGGNEKLFF | TGTGCCAGCAGATTAGGGGGGGGAAATGAAAAACTGTTTTTT
NA | TRBJ2-5 | TRBV28 | NA | CASSLLVGVRETQYF | TGTGCCAGCAGTTTGTTGGTGGGGGTCAGGGAGACCCAGTACTTC
NA | TRBJ1-2 | TRBV7-2 | NA | CASSPLGVGYGYTF | TGTGCCAGCAGCCCTCTCGGGGTCGGGTATGGCTACACCTTC
NA | TRBJ2-5 | TRBV18 | once | CASSPPGGLGTPIPETQYF | TGTGCCAGCTCACCACCAGGGGGCTTAGGGACTCCTATCCCGGAGACCCAGTACTTC
TRBD1 | TRBJ2-7 | TRBV6-1 | NA | CASSERGGQYYEQYF | TGTGCCAGCAGTGAAAGAGGGGGCCAGTACTACGAGCAGTACTTC
TRBD1 | TRBJ1-4 | TRBV9 | NA | CASSRGSGTARKLFF | TGTGCCAGCAGCCGGGGCTCTGGGACAGCGAGAAAACTGTTTTTT
TRBD1 | TRBJ1-3 | TRBV5-4 | NA | CASSFGQGDRGNTIYF | TGTGCCAGCAGCTTCGGACAGGGAGATCGTGGAAACACCATATATTTT
TRBD1 | TRBJ1-3 | TRBV19 | NA | CASRPGQVPSGNTIYF | TGTGCCAGTAGACCGGGACAGGTGCCCTCTGGAAACACCATATATTTT
TRBD1 | TRBJ1-1 | TRBV6-5 | NA | CASSYDRANTEAFF | TGTGCCAGCAGTTATGACAGGGCGAACACTGAAGCTTTCTTT
NA | TRBJ2-5 | TRBV5-5 | NA | CASSPGLGVETQYF | TGTGCCAGCAGCCCGGGACTGGGTGTGGAGACCCAGTACTTC
TRBD2 | TRBJ2-3 | TRBV2 | few | CASRMGLAGPTDTQYF | TGTGCCAGCAGGATGGGACTAGCGGGGCCCACAGATACGCAGTATTTT
NA | TRBJ2-2 | TRBV7-2 | NA | CASSLVGDTTGELFF | TGTGCCAGCAGCTTAGTCGGGGACACCACCGGGGAGCTGTTTTTT
NA | TRBJ2-4 | TRBV19 | once | CASSIDRAGMRYF | TGTGCCAGTAGTATAGATCGAGCAGGGATGCGGTACTTC
TRBD1 | TRBJ1-5 | TRBV18 | NA | CASSPPGTASNQPQHF | TGTGCCAGCTCACCACCCGGGACAGCAAGCAATCAGCCCCAGCATTTT